Sequencing of this T cell receptor (beta chain) was carried out in a study of STAT5B mutations in CD4+ large granular lymphocyte leukemia. The study's findings and limits: Top patient clones used TRBV06 genes more often: 8/27 versus 2/35 in controls. Higher CD4+ than CD8+ T-LGLL clonality might reflect small sample size.

Comment on this clone: Antigen unknown.

Method: immunoSEQ multiplex PCR; TCRdb's copy keeps in-frame clones and lacks some. The data show tens of thousands of clones, nearly 80% seen once. With 4 bases removed from V and 1 base from J, the gap between germline ends came to 8 bases. CDR3 length: 13 amino acids. CDR1 and CDR2 (germline): SGHRS, YFSETQ. Sequencing used CD4+ T cells from blood buffy coats. V and J are TRBV5-1 and TRBJ2-5; no reliable D call. The source is a human donor in good health. CDR3 protein: CASSTIPQETQYF. The CDR3 DNA sequence: TGCGCCAGCAGCACGATCCCCCAAGAGACCCAGTACTTC.